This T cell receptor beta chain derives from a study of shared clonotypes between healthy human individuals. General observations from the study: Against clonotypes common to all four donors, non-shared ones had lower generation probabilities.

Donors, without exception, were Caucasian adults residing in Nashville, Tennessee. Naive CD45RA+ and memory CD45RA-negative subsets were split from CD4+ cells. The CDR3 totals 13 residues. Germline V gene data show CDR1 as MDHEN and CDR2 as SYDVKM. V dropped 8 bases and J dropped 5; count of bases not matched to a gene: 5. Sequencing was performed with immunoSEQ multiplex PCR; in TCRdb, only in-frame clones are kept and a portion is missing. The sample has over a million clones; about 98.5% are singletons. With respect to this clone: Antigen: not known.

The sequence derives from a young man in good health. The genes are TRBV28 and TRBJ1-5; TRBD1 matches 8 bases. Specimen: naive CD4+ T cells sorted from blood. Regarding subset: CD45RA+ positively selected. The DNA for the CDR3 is TGTGCCAGCCGACAGGGGCCGGATCAGCCCCAGCATTTT. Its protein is CASRQGPDQPQHF.